These 10 T cell receptor beta chains were all obtained from the same sample, sequenced in a study of blood T cell repertoires in COVID-19. The protocol was immunoSEQ multiplex PCR, while the TCRdb copy is restricted to in-frame clones and leaves out a portion. There are approximately 180,000 clones in the sample; approximately 88% occur only once, and roughly 1.4% lies in the top ten. Sequencing was carried out using peripheral blood. The source is a woman between 50 and 59 years old with acute or convalescent COVID-19.

The chain links TRBV6-2 or TRBV6-3 to TRBJ2-5, with 9 bases aligning to TRBD1. CDR1 MNHEY and CDR2 SVGEGT come from the germline V gene. This CDR3 is 18 amino acids long. J lost 1 base, V lost 2 bases, and 11 bases had no gene match. The CDR3 DNA reads as TGTGCCAGCAGTTACCCCTTATTTACAGGGGGCCTCCAAGAGACCCAGTACTTC. This translates into CASSYPLFTGGLQETQYF.

The chain combines TRBV20-1 with TRBJ2-7, with TRBD1 matching 8 bases. Per the germline V gene, CDR1 is DFQATT and CDR2 is SNEGSKA (reference sequence). Unmatched junction bases numbered 5, after V lost 3 bases and J lost 4 bases. There are 13 residues in the CDR3. CDR3 sequence: CSASRGTGYEQYF. CDR3 bases: TGCAGTGCTAGTAGGGGGACAGGTTACGAGCAGTACTTC.

This clone has just a few counts. The chain is built from TRBV18 and TRBJ2-7; D perhaps matches TRBD1 (6 bases). Trimming left V 5 bases short and J 2 bases short, with 19 bases between. There are 16 residues in the CDR3. The germline gives CDR1 KGHSH, CDR2 LQKENI. The CDR3 DNA reads as TGTGCCAGCTCATCCAGACAGGACGGGGATCCCTACGAGCAGTACTTC. It specifies CASSSRQDGDPYEQYF.

The chain recombines TRBV3-1 (or the pseudogene TRBV3-2) with TRBJ2-7; 12 nucleotides match TRBD2. This CDR3 has 16 amino acids. Germline V gives CDR1 LGHDT, CDR2 YNNKEL (reference sequence). The V gene end was trimmed by 4 bases and the J gene end by 2 bases; junction bases not matched to a gene: 6. In DNA form, the CDR3 reads TGTGCCAGCAGCCGACTAGCGGGAGTCGGCCCCTACGAGCAGTACTTC. It codes for CASSRLAGVGPYEQYF.

V gene TRBV7-2 combines with J gene TRBJ1-5; 7 bases agree with TRBD1. The CDR3 is 16 amino acids. Germline CDR1 is SGHTA and CDR2 is FQGNSA. With 1 base clipped from V and 4 bases from J, the junction kept 7 bases outside the gene matches. In DNA, the CDR3 is TGTGCCAGCAGCTTAGGTACAGGGGTAATTAATCAGCCCCAGCATTTT. It encodes CASSLGTGVINQPQHF.

The V call is TRBV5-6, the J call TRBJ1-1, with D possibly TRBD1 on 5 matching bases. In germline, CDR1 is SGHDT, CDR2 YYEEEE. The V end lost 7 bases, the J end lost 1 base, and 26 bases lay between the germline ends. The CDR3 runs to 18 residues. The CDR3 nucleotides read TGTGCCAGCGCCCTAATGGGGGGACCCGGCGGGGCGAACACTGAAGCTTTCTTT. Translating it yields CASALMGGPGGANTEAFF.

The rearrangement joins TRBV29-1 to TRBJ2-4; no reliable D call. Germline CDR1 SQVTM, CDR2 ANQGSEA. The CDR3 sequence is 14 residues long. Trimming removed 2 bases from V and 8 bases from J, with 16 bases in between. In DNA form, the CDR3 reads TGCAGCGTTGAAAGCAATTTGGGCACGGACATTCAGTACTTC. Protein sequence: CSVESNLGTDIQYF.

This clone has just one count. The V call is TRBV27, the J call TRBJ2-3, with 9 bases lining up with TRBD1. Germline V CDR1 and CDR2: MNHEY, SMNVEV (reference sequence). The CDR3 covers 18 residues. With 5 bases clipped from V and 1 base from J, the junction kept 13 bases outside the gene matches. This CDR3 is CASSPLHRQGGRTDTQYF. Here the CDR3 DNA reads TGTGCCAGCAGTCCCCTTCACCGACAGGGGGGACGCACAGATACGCAGTATTTT.

The chain carries TRBV4-3 and TRBJ2-6; the D is unclear. V was shortened by 0 bases and J by 0 bases, with 6 bases between the two germline ends. Looked up from germline, CDR1 is LGHNA and CDR2 is YSLEER. The CDR3 is 16 residues long. The DNA of the CDR3 is TGCGCCAGCAGCCAAGATACAGCCTCTGGGGCCAACGTCCTGACTTTC. Encoded protein: CASSQDTASGANVLTF.

V is TRBV6-2 or TRBV6-3 and J is TRBJ2-2; no clear D. V lost 4 bases to trimming and J lost 6 bases, with 15 bases between them. Germline V gene lookup returns CDR1 MNHEY and CDR2 SVGEGT. CDR3 length: 15 amino acids. The CDR3 is CASSWYFCRPGELFF. CDR3 in DNA: TGTGCCAGCAGTTGGTACTTCTGTCGTCCCGGGGAGCTGTTTTTT.